This T cell receptor beta chain was captured by sequencing in a study of beta chain features in type 1 diabetes. Study-wide results and caveats: All four CD4+ subsets of Type 1 diabetes patients contained TCRB CDR3s that were moderately but significantly shorter.

Expressed TCRB transcripts got sequenced, as all isolated RNA was reverse transcribed. Clones were sequenced by immunoSEQ multiplex PCR, and TCRdb holds only the in-frame ones, with some missing. The data contain a few hundred thousand clones, around 10% of them singletons. This clone was seen a few times. The target antigen is unknown. Germline CDR1 reads MNHEY; CDR2 reads SMNVEV (reference sequence). The CDR3 consists of 16 residues. V gave up 6 bases and J gave up 4 bases; unmatched junction bases: 10. V usage is TRBV27 and J usage is TRBJ2-7; 12 bases line up with TRBD1. The source material was central memory CD4+ T cells from blood. The origin of this receptor is a man between 25 and 39 years old with type 1 diabetes. The CDR3 protein is CASSDPGQGAKYEQYF. In nucleotides, the CDR3 is TGTGCCAGCAGCGATCCGGGACAGGGGGCGAAGTACGAGCAGTACTTC.